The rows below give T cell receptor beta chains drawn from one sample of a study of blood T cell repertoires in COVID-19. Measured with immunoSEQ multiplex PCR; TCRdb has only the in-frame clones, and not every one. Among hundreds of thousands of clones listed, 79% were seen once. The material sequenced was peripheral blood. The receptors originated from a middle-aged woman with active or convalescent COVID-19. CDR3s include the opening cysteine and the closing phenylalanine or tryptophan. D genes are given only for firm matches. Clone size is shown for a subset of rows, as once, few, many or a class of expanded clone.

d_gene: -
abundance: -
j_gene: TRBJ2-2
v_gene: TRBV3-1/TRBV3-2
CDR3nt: TGTGCCAGCAGCCAAGATCGGAGCATTAGGGGCCAAGTCACCGGGGAGCTGTTTTTT
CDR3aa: CASSQDRSIRGQVTGELFF

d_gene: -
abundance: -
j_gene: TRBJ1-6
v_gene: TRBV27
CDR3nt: TGTGCCAGCAGTCGGTGGGGGGGCGATAATTCACCCCTCCACTTT
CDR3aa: CASSRWGGDNSPLHF

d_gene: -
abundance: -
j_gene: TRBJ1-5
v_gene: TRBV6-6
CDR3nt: TGTGCCAGCAGTTACCGGGATTCCAATCAGCCCCAGCATTTT
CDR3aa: CASSYRDSNQPQHF

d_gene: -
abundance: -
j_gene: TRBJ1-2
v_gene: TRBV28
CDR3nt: TGTGCCAGCACAAGACGGGACACCATCTATGGCTACACCTTC
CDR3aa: CASTRRDTIYGYTF

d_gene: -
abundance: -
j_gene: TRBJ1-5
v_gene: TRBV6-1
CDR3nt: TGTGCCAGCAGTGAACCAGGACTCTTTGCGAATCAGCCCCAGCATTTT
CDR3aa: CASSEPGLFANQPQHF

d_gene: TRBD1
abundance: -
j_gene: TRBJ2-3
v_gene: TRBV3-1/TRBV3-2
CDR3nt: TGTGCCAGCAGTCACCGACAGGGTCGGGATACGCAGTATTTT
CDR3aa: CASSHRQGRDTQYF

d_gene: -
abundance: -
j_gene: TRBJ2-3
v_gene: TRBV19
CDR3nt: TGTGCCAGTAGTATCGGGCGCCTCCCCGGGACACCCAGCACAGATACGCAGTATTTT
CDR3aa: CASSIGRLPGTPSTDTQYF

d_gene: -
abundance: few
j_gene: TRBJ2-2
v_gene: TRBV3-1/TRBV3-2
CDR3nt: TGTGCCAGCAGCCAATTATCCGGGGAGCTGTTTTTT
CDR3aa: CASSQLSGELFF

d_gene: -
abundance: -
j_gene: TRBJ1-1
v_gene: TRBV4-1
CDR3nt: TGCGCCAGCAGCCAAGATTCCGGGGGTATCACTGAAGCTTTCTTT
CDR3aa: CASSQDSGGITEAFF

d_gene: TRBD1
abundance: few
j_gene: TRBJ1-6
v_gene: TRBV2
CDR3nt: TGTGCCAGCAAGGGACAGGGGACGAGCTCCTATAATTCACCCCTCCACTTT
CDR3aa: CASKGQGTSSYNSPLHF

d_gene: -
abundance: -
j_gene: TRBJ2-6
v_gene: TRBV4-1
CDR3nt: TGCGCCAGCAGCCAAGCGTTGGATGCGGGGGCTTCTGGGGCCAACGTCCTGACTTTC
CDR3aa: CASSQALDAGASGANVLTF

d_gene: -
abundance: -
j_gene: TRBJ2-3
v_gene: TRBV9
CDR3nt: TGTGCCAGCAGCTTCAATGTCGAGGGACTTTTAACAGATACGCAGTATTTT
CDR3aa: CASSFNVEGLLTDTQYF

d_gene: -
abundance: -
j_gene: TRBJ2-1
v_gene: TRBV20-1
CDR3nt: TGCAGTGCTAGTGGGACGGGGGGCAGCTCCTACAATGAGCAGTTCTTC
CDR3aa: CSASGTGGSSYNEQFF

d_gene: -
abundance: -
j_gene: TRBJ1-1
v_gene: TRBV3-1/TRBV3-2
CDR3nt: TGTGCCAGCAGCCGCCTCGGACTAGGAGCTTTCTTT
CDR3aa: CASSRLGLGAFF

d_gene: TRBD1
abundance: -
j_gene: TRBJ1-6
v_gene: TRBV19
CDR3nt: TGTGCCAGTAGGGAGGACAGGGAATCACCCCTCCACTTT
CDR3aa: CASREDRESPLHF

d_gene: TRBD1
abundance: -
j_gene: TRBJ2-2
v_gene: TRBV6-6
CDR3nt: TGTGCCAGCACCCACCCGGGACAGGGACCCACCGGGGAGCTGTTTTTT
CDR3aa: CASTHPGQGPTGELFF

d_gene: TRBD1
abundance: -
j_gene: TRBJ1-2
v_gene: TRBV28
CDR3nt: TGTGCCAGCAGACCCCCAGGGGGAGTGGCTGGCTACACCTTC
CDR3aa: CASRPPGGVAGYTF

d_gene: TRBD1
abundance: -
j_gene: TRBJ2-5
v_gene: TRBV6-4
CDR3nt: TGTGCCAGCAGCCCCGGGACAGGGGAGGGGGAGACCCAGTACTTC
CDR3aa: CASSPGTGEGETQYF

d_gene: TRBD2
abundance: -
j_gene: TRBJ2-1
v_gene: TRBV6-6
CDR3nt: TGTGCCAGCAGTTACCTAGGACTAGCGGGAAACTCTATGGAGTTCTTC
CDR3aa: CASSYLGLAGNSMEFF

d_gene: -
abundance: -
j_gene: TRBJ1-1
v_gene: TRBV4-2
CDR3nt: TGTGCCAGCAGCAGTCTAAGTAGGGGGAACACTGAAGCTTTCTTT
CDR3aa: CASSSLSRGNTEAFF

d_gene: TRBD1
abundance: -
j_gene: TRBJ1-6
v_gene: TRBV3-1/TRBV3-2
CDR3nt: TGTGCCAGCAGCCCCGGACAGGGGCGGTCACCCCTCCACTTT
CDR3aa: CASSPGQGRSPLHF

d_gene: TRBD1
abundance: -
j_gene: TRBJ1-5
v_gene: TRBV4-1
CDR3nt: TGCGCCAGCAGCCATGGACAGGGGGACCAGCCCCAGCATTTT
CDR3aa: CASSHGQGDQPQHF

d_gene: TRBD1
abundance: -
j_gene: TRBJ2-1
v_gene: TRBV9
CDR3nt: TGTGCCAGCAGCGTGGTAACAGGGGAGGAGCAGTTCTTC
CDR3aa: CASSVVTGEEQFF